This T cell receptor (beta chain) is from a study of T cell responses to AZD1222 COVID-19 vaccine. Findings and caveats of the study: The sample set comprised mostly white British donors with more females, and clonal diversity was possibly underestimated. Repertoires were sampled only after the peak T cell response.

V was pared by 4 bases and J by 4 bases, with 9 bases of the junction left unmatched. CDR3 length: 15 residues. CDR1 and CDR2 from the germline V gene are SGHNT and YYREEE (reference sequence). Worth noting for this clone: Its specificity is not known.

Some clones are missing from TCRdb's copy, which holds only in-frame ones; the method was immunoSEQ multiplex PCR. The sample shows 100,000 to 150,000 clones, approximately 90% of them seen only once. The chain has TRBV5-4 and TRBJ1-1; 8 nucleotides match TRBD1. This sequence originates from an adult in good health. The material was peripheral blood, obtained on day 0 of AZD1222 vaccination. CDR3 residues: CASSPGITGGTEAFF. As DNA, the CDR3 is TGTGCCAGCAGCCCCGGCATTACAGGGGGCACTGAAGCTTTCTTT.